Below are 5 T cell receptor beta chains sequenced from a single sample in a study of tissue T cells after allogeneic stem cell transplantation. The data were produced by immunoSEQ multiplex PCR, yet TCRdb's version contains in-frame clones alone and is incomplete. The sample consists of 40,000 to 50,000 clones, approximately 73% of them appearing once. Sequenced material: sorted cells pooled from one or two spleens. These receptors were collected from a pool of C57BL/6 mice in good health.

This clone was recorded only once. The genes are named according to mouse. The CDR3 end falls 1 residue outside the read, so it is completed with the germline J gene. The chain recombines TRBV13-1 with TRBJ2-1; a weak D match, TRBD1 (6 bases). V was shortened by 0 bases and J by 4 bases, with 11 bases between the two germline ends. Germline CDR1 is NSHNY and CDR2 is SYGAGN. The CDR3 has 15 residues. The chain's CDR3 is CASSDAMGTYAEQFF. The sequenced CDR3 bases are TGTGCCAGCAGTGATGCAATGGGGACATATGCTGAGCAGTTC.

A remark on this clone: Gene labels here are mouse ones. The read stops 1 residue short of the end of the CDR3; the missing end is completed from the germline J gene. The chain has TRBV2 and TRBJ2-1, with TRBD2 matching 7 bases. Germline-derived CDR1 and CDR2 are LGHNA and YSYQKL. V dropped 0 bases and J dropped 1; count of bases not matched to a gene: 3. CDR3 length: 16 residues. CDR3 bases read: TGTGCCAGCAGCCAAGACATCTGGGGGAACTATGCTGAGCAGTTC. It codes for CASSQDIWGNYAEQF. The whole CDR3 protein reads CASSQDIWGNYAEQFF.

In regard to this clone: Gene names are the mouse ones. The sequence runs out 1 residue before the end of the CDR3; the remainder is reconstructed from the germline J gene. The chain uses TRBV29 and TRBJ2-7; 10 nucleotides agree with TRBD2. V was pared by 6 bases and J by 5 bases, with 4 bases of the junction left unmatched. Germline V gene sequence: CDR1 MSHET, CDR2 SYDVDS. The CDR3 totals 13 residues. The CDR3 sequence is CASSPGLGNEQYF. The part of the CDR3 DNA that was read is TGTGCTAGCAGCCCGGGACTGGGGAATGAACAGTAC.

This clone was seen once. Genes here carry mouse names. The read ends 1 residue shy of where the CDR3 ends; the end is completed using the germline J gene. V gene TRBV29 combines with J gene TRBJ1-1, with D possibly being TRBD1 (6 bases). The germline V gene encodes CDR1 MSHET and CDR2 SYDVDS. CDR3 size: 11 residues. V was cut by 6 bases and J by 8 bases, with 10 bases left in between. Partial CDR3 DNA: TGTGCTAGCAGCCTCGACAGGGAAGTCTTC. Its protein product is CASSLDREVF. The full CDR3 sequence reads CASSLDREVFF.

Details on this clone: Germline and genes here are mouse. Here the CDR3 reads CASSLAGTERLFF. The part of the CDR3 DNA that was read is TGTGCCAGCAGCTTAGCCGGGACCGAAAGATTATTT. V is TRBV3 and J is TRBJ1-4, with a possible D match to TRBD1 (5 bases). The read comes to an end 1 residue before the CDR3 does, leaving the germline J gene to fill in the end. The CDR3 consists of 13 residues. Germline CDR1 and CDR2: SNHLY and FYNGKV (reference sequence). V was cut by 0 bases and J by 7 bases, with 6 bases left in between. Full variable domain (rest looked up from reference TRBV3 and TRBJ1-4): GPKVLQIPSHQIIDMGQMVTLNCDPVSNHLYFYWYKQILGQQMEFLVNFYNGKVMEKSKLFKDQFSVERPDGSYFTLKIQPTALEDSAVYFCASSLAGTERLFFGHGTKLSVL.